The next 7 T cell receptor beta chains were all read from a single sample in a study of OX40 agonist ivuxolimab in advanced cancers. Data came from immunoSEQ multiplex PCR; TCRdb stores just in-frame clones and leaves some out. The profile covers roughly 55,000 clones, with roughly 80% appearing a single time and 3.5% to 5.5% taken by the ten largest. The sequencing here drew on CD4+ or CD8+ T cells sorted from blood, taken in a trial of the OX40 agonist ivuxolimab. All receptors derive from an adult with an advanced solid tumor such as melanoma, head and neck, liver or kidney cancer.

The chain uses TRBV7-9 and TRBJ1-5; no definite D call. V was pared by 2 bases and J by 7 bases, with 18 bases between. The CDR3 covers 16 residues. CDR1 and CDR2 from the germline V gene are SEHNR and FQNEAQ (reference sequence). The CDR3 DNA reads TGTGCCAGCAGCTTAAAGGCCGGACCCGACCCCCAGCCCCAGCATTTT. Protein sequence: CASSLKAGPDPQPQHF.

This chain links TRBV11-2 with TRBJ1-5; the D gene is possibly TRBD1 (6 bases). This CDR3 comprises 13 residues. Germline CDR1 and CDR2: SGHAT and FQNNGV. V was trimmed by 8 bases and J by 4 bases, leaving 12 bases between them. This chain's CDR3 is CASAGGPNQPQHF. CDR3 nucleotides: TGTGCCAGCGCGGGGGGCCCTAATCAGCCCCAGCATTTT. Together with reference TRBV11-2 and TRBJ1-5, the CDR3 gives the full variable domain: EAGVAQSPRYKIIEKRQSVAFWCNPISGHATLYWYQQILGQGPKLLIQFQNNGVVDDSQLPKDRFSAERLKGVDSTLKIQPAKLEDSAVYLCASAGGPNQPQHFGDGTRLSIL.

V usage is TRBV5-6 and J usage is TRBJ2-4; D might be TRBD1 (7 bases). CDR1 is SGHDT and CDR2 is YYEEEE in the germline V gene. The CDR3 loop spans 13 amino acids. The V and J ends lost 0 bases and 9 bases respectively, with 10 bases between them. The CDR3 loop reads CASSLAQGGIQYF. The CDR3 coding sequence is TGTGCCAGCAGCTTGGCGCAGGGGGGCATTCAGTACTTC.

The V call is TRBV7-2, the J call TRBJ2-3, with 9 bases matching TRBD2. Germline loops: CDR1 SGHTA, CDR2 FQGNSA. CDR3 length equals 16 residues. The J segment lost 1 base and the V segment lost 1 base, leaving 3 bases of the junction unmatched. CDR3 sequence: CASSLGSSGGTDTQYF. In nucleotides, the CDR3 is TGTGCCAGCAGCTTAGGTTCTAGCGGGGGCACAGATACGCAGTATTTT.

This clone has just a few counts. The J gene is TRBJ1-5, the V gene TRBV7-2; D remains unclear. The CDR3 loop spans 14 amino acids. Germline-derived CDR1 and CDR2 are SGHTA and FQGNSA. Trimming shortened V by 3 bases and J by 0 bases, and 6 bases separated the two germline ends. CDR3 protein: CASSFDFSNQPQHF. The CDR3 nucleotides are TGTGCCAGCAGCTTTGACTTTAGCAATCAGCCCCAGCATTTT.

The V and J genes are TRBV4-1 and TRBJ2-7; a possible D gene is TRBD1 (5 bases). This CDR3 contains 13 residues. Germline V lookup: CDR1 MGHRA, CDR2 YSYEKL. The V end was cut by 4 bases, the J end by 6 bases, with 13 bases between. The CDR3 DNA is TGCGCCAGCAGCCCCCCAGGGCTCCGCGAGCAGTACTTC. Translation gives CASSPPGLREQYF.

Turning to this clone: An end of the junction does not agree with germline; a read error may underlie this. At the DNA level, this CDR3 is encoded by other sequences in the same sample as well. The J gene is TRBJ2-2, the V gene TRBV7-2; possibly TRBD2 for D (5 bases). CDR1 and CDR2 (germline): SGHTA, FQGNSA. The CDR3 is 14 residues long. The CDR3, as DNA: TGTGCCAGCAGCTTAGTGTCCGACACCGGGGAGTTGTTTTTT. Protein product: CASSLVSDTGELFF.